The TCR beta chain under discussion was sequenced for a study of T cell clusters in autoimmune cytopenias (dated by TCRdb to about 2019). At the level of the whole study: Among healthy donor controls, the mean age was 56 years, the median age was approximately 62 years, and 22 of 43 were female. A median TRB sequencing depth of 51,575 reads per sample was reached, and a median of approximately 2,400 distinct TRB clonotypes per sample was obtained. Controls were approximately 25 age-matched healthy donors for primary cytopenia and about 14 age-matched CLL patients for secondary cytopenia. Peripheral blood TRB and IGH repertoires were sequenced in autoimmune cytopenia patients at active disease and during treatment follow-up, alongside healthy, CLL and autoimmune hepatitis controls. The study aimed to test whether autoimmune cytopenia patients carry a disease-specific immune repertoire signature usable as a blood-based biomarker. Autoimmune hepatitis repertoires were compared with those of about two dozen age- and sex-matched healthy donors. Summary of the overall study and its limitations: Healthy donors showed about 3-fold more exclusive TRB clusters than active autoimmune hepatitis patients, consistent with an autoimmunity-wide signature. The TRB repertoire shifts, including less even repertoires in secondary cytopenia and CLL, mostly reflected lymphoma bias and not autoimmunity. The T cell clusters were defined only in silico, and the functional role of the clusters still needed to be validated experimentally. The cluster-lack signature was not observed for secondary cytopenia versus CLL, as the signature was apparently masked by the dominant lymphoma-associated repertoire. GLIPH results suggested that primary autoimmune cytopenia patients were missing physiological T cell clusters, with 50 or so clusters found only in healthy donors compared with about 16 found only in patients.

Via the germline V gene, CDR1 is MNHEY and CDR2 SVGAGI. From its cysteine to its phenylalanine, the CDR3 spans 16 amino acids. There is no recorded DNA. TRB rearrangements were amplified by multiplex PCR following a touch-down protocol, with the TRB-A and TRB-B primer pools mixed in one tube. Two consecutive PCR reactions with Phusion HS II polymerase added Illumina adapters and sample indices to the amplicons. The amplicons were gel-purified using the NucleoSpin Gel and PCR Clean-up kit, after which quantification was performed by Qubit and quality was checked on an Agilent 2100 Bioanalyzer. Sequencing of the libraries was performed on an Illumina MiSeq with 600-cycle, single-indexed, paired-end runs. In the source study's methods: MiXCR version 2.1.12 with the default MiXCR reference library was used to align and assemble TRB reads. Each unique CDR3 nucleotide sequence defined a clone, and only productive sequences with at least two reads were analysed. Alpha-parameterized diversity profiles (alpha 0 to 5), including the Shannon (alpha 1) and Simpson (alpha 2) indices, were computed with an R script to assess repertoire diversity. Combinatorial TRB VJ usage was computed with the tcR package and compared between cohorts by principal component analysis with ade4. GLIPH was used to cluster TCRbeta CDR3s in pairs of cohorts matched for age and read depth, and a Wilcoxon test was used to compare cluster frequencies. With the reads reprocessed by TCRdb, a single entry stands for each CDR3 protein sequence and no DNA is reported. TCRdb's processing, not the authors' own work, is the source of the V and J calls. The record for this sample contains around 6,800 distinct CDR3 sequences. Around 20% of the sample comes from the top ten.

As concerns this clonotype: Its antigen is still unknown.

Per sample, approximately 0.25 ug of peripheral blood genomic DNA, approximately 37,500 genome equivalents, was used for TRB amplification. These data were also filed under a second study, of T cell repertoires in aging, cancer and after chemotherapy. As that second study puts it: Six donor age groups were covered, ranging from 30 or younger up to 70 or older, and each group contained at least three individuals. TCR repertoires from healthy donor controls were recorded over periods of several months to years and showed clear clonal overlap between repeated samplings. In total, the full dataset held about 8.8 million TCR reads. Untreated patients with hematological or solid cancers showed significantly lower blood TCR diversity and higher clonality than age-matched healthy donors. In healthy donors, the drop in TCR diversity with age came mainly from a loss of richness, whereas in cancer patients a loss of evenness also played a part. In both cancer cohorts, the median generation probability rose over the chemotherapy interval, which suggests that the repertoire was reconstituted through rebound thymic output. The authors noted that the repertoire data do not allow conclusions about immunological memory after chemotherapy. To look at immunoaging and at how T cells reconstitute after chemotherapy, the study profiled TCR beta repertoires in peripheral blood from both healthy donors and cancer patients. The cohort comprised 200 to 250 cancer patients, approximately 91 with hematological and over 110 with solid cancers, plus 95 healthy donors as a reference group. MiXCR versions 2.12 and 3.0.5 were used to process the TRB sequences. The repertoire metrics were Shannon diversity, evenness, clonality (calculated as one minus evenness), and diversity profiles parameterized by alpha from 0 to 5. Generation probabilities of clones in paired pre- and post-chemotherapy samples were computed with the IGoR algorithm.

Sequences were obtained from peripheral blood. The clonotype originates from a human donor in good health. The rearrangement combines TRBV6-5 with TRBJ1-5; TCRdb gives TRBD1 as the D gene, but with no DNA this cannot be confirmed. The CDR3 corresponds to CASSYRLGQDNQPQHF.